Sequencing of this TCR beta chain was carried out in a study of shared clonotypes between healthy human individuals. Study information: Aged 18 to 49, the donors were two women and a few men.

The V gene's germline CDR1 is MDHEN and CDR2 SYDVKM. With V trimmed by 7 bases and J by 3 bases, 4 bases remained unmatched. This CDR3 is 15 amino acids long. Original processing methods: There were no quality scores in the junction-only immunoSEQ sequences, so filtering differed. Using immunoSEQ multiplex PCR, the repertoire was profiled, and TCRdb retains in-frame clones only, with some absent. The DNA was the basis for D and trimming; V, J and clone size are from that table. The data hold some 690,000 clones, with about 92% observed a single time. V is TRBV28 and J is TRBJ2-4; 12 bases match TRBD2. The clonotype comes from a man aged 18-30 years in good health. Some clones in this sample may be carry-over from other donors' samples. Sequenced material: memory CD8+ T cells from PBMCs. Subset described: CD45RO+ cells pooled with CCR7-negative TemRA cells. As DNA, the CDR3 is TGTGCCAGCACCGAGGGACTAGCGGGCAAAAACATTCAGTACTTC. Translating gives CASTEGLAGKNIQYF.